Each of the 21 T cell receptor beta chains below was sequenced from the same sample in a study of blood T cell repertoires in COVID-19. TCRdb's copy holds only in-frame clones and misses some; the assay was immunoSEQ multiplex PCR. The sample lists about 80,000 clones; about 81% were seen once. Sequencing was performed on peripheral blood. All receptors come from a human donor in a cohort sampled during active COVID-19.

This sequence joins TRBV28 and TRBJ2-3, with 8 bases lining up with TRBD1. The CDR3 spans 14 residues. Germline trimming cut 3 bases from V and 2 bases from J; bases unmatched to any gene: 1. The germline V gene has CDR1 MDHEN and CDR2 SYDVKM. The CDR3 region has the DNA TGTGCCAGCAGTTTGGACAGGGTCACAGATACGCAGTATTTT. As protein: CASSLDRVTDTQYF.

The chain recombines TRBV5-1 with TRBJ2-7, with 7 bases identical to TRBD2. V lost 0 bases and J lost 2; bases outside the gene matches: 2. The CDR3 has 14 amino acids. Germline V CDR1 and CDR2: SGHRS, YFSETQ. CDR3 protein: CASSLEAGTYEQYF. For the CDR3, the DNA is TGCGCCAGCAGCTTGGAAGCGGGGACCTACGAGCAGTACTTC.

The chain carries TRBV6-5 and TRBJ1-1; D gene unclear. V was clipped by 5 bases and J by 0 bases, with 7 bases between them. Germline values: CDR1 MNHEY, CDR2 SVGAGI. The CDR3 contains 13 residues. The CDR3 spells CASSPYMNTEAFF. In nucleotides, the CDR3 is TGTGCCAGCAGTCCATACATGAACACTGAAGCTTTCTTT.

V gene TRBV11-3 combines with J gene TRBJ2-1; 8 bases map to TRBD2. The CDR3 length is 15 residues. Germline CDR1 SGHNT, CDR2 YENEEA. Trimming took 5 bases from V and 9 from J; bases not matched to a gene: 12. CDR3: CASSPGTRSSAEQFF. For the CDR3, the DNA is TGTGCCAGCAGCCCCGGGACTAGATCATCGGCTGAGCAGTTCTTC.

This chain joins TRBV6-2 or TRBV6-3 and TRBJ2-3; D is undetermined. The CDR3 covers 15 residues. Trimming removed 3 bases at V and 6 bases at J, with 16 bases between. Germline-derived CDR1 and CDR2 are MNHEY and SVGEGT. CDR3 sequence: CASSYRVETEDTQYF. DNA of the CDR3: TGTGCCAGCAGTTATCGGGTCGAGACGGAGGATACGCAGTATTTT.

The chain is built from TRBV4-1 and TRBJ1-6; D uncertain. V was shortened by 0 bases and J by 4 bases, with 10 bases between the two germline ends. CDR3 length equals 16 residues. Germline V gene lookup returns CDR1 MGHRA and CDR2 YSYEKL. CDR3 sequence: CASSQEAGEYNSPLHF. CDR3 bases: TGCGCCAGCAGCCAAGAAGCGGGTGAATATAATTCACCCCTCCACTTT.

This chain's CDR3 is CASSFARTGGTYEQYF. Written as DNA, the CDR3 is TGCGCCAGCAGCTTCGCTCGGACAGGCGGAACCTACGAGCAGTACTTC. J is TRBJ2-7 and V is TRBV4-1; TRBD1 matches at 7 bases. Germline V gene sequence: CDR1 MGHRA, CDR2 YSYEKL. The CDR3 has 16 residues. Losses at the gene ends were 5 bases for V and 2 bases for J; bases not matched to a gene: 12.

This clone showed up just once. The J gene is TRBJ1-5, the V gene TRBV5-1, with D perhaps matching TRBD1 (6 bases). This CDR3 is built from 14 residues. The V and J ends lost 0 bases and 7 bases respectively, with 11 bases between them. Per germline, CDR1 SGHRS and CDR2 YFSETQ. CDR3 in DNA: TGCGCCAGCAGCTTGGGAGGGGGTGGCCAGCCCCAGCATTTT. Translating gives CASSLGGGGQPQHF.

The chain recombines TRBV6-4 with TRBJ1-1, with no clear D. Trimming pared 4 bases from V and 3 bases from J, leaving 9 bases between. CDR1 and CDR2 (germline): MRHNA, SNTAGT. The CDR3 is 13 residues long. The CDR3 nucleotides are TGTGCCAGCAGTGTCCAGGAGGACACTGAAGCTTTCTTT. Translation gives CASSVQEDTEAFF.

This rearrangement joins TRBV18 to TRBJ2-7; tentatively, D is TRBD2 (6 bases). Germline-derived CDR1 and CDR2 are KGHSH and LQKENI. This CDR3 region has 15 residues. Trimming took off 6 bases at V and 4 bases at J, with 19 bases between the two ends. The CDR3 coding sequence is TGTGCCAGCTCTCCTCCAGCGGGTTTAATGTACGAGCAGTACTTC. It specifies CASSPPAGLMYEQYF. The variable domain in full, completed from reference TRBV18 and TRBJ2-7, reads NAGVMQNPRHLVRRRGQEARLRCSPMKGHSHVYWYRQLPEEGLKFMVYLQKENIIDESGMPKERFSAEFPKEGPSILRIQQVVRGDSAAYFCASSPPAGLMYEQYFGPGTRLTVT.

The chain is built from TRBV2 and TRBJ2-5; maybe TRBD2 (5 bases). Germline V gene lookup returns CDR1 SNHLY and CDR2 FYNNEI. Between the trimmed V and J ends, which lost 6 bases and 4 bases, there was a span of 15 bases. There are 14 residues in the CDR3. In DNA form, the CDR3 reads TGTGCCAGCAGGCCCCTCACTAGACGAGAGACCCAGTACTTC. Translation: CASRPLTRRETQYF.

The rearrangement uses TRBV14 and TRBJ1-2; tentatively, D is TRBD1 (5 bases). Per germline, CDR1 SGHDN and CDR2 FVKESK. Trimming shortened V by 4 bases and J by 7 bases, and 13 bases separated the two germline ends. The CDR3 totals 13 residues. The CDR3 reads CASSRSQVAGYTF. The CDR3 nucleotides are TGTGCCAGCAGCCGGTCACAGGTAGCTGGCTACACCTTC.

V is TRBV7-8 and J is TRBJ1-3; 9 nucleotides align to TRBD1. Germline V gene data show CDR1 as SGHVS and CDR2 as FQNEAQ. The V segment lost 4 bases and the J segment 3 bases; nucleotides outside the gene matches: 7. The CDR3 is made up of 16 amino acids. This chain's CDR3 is CASSSRSDRGGNTIYF. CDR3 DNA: TGTGCCAGCAGCTCCCGGTCGGACAGGGGTGGAAACACCATATATTTT.

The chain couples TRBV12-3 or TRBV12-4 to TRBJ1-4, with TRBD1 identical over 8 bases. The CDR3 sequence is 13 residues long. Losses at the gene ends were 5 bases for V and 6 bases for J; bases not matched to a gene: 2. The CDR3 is CASSGTGHEKLFF. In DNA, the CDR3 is TGTGCCAGCAGTGGGACAGGACATGAAAAACTGTTTTTT.

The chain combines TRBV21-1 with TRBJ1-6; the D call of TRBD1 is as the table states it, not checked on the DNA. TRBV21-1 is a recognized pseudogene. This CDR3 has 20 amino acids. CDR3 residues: CASSPTGDRATSSYNSPLHF. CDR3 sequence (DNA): TGTGCCAGCAGCCCTACCGGGGACAGGGCGACCAGCTCCTATAATTCACCCCTCCACTTT.

The chain's CDR3 is CASSTGDQPQHF. The CDR3 nucleotides are TGTGCCAGTAGTACAGGGGACCAGCCCCAGCATTTT. This rearrangement joins TRBV19 to TRBJ1-5; D is perhaps TRBD1 (6 bases). V lost 4 bases, J lost 7 bases, and 8 bases lay in between. From germline, CDR1 is LNHDA and CDR2 SQIVND (reference sequence). This CDR3 spans 12 amino acids.

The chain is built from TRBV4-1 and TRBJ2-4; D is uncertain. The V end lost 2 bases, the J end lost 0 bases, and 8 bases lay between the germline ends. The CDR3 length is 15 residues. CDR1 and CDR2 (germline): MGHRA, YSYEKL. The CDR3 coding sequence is TGCGCCAGCAGCCAACCCGGAGTAGCCAAAAACATTCAGTACTTC. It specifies CASSQPGVAKNIQYF.

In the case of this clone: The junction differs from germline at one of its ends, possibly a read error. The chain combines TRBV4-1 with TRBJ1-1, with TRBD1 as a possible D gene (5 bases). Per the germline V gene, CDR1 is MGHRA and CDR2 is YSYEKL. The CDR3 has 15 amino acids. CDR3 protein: CASSHLGGMNSEAFF. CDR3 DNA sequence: TGCGCCAGCAGCCACCTGGGGGGGATGAACAGTGAAGCTTTCTTT.

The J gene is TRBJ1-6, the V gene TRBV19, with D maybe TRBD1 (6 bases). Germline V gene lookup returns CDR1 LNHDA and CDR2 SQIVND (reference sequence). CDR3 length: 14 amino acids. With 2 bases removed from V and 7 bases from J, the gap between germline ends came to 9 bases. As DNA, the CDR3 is TGTGCCAGTAGTATAAGGGGGGGCAATTCACCCCTCCACTTT. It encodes CASSIRGGNSPLHF.

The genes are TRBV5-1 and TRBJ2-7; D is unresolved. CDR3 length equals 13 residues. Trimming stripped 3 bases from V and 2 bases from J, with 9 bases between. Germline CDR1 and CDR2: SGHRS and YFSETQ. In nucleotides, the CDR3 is TGCGCCAGCAGCTATAGATCGGCCTACGAGCAGTACTTC. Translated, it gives CASSYRSAYEQYF.

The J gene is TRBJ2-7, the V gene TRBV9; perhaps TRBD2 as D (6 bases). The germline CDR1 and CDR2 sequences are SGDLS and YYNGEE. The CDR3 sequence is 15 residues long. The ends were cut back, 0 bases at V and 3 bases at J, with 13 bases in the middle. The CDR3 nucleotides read TGTGCCAGCAGCGTAGCGGGGGACTCCCTCTACGAGCAGTACTTC. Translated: CASSVAGDSLYEQYF.